The rows below give T cell receptor beta chains drawn from one sample of a study of blood T cell repertoires in COVID-19. The repertoire was sequenced with immunoSEQ multiplex PCR; TCRdb's copy has only in-frame clones and lacks some. The repertoire holds fewer than 400,000 clones, with about 90% as singletons. Sequenced input: PBMCs or T cells enriched from blood (not recorded which). The source is a man aged 25-45 years who had recovered from COVID-19. Both conserved end residues are trimmed from each CDR3.

TRBV30 | AWSVVGGAKDTQY
TRBV5-5 | ASSPRTGNTGELF
TRBV6-5 | ASSRYRGDYGYT
TRBV13 | ASSSRLADLPTYEQY
TRBV2 | ASSEGPVGVTLH
TRBV5-4 | ASSMGQNNYGYT
TRBV11-2 | ASSHITYEQY
TRBV18 | ASSPRDRDYEQY
TRBV18 | ASSPPHSSNTGELF
TRBV5-1 | ASSPTWSTEAF
TRBV24-1 | ATSDPSGDHQETQY
TRBV28 | ASRRGQGVYEQY
TRBV7-3 | ASSPVGLGTDTQY
TRBV12-5 | ASGLDPEETQY
TRBV2 | ASQGEKGEKLF
TRBV18 | ASSPPGQGITGELF
TRBV4-2 | ASSQEGLAGGQETQY
TRBV14 | ASSQDLPGFNTEAF
TRBV6-1 | ASSDGREGDGYT
TRBV7-6 | ASSLRLAAGNEQY
TRBV6-5 | ATYPEPQH
TRBV7-8 | ASSLARQARRRETQY
TRBV20-1 | SASKGGVLNEQF
TRBV7-3 | ASSFDRDTEAF
TRBV4-2 | ASSQEPSGVANGYEQY
TRBV5-8 | ASRTGQGATNEKLF
TRBV24-1 | ATSDSWGQGVTAF
TRBV5-5 | ASSLGLGAAGPEAF
TRBV28 | ASSFRGQGALGETQY
TRBV19 | ASGRTGGRFSNQPQH
TRBV28 | ASSPRQYNQPQH
TRBV30 | AWRSYQGSGNTIY
TRBV7-9 | ASRWTGRSTDTQY
TRBV5-8 | ASSLASVVSGELF
TRBV2 | ASSSQGEETQY
TRBV9 | ASSVVASGLRTEAF
TRBV5-6 | ASSLEAERGYT
TRBV5-1 | ASSLEGVNYGYT
TRBV4-1 | ASSQVDSQYNEQF
TRBV18 | ASSPMGQVSTDTQY
TRBV6-6 | ASSSLRTGNNSPLH
TRBV10-3 | AISDATENTGELF
TRBV5-1 | ASSKQTGGSTGELF
TRBV5-1 | ASSLLGQGVEGYT
TRBV2 | ASSESSGGYEQY
TRBV2 | ASISLGGTGGYEQY
TRBV3-1/TRBV3-2 | ASSPPESRGWYGYT
TRBV9 | ASSGIGLAGAETQY
TRBV6-1 | ASSEGLGTSGGQYYEQY
TRBV7-8 | ASSLRGQGVAGELF
TRBV7-7 | ASSLEGTGGPGELF
TRBV3-1/TRBV3-2 | ASSQDPDRDEQF